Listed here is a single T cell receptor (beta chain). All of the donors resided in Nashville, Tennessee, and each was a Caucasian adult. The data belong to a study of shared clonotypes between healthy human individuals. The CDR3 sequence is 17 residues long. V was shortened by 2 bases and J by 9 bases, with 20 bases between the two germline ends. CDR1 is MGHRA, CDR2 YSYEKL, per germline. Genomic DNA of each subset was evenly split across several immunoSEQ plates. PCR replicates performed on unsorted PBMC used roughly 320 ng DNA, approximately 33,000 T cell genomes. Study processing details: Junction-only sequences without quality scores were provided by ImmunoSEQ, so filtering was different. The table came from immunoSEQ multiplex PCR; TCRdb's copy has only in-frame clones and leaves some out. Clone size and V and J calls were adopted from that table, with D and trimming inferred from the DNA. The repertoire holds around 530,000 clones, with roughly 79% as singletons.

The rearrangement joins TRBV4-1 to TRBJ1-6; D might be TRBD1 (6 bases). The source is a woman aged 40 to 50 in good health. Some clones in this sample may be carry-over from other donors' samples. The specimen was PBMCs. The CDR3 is CASSQFGGGGYGSPLHF. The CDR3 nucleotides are TGCGCCAGCAGCCAATTCGGGGGCGGGGGTTACGGTTCACCCCTCCACTTT.